Sequencing of this TCR beta chain was carried out in a study of T-cell reconstitution after alpha-beta-depleted transplantation in children. Regarding the study as a whole: Several hundred graft clones that had expanded were reportedly the source of alpha-beta T cells about two months after transplant. Some patients' high day-60 TCRbeta diversity was traced to surviving recipient T cells and thymic progenitors.

Germline CDR1 and CDR2: SEHNR and FQNEAQ (reference sequence). The CDR3 has 9 residues. V was trimmed by 11 bases and J by 6 bases, leaving 5 bases between them. Construction of the TCRbeta library involved unique molecular identifiers. TCRdb reprocessed the PCR reads via MiXCR and lists one record per CDR3 protein. The table includes 450,000 to 700,000 distinct CDR3 sequences, 20% to 30% detected once. With respect to this clonotype: Its specificity is not known.

This TCR was sampled from a boy under two years old with Wiskott-Aldrich syndrome, due to receive a stem cell transplant. The sequenced sample was PBMCs, obtained before TCRalphabeta/CD19-depleted stem cell transplant. The V and J genes are TRBV7-9 and TRBJ2-1, with D unclear. CDR3 coding DNA: TGTGCCGGAAGCAATGAGCAGTTCTTC. Residues: CAGSNEQFF.